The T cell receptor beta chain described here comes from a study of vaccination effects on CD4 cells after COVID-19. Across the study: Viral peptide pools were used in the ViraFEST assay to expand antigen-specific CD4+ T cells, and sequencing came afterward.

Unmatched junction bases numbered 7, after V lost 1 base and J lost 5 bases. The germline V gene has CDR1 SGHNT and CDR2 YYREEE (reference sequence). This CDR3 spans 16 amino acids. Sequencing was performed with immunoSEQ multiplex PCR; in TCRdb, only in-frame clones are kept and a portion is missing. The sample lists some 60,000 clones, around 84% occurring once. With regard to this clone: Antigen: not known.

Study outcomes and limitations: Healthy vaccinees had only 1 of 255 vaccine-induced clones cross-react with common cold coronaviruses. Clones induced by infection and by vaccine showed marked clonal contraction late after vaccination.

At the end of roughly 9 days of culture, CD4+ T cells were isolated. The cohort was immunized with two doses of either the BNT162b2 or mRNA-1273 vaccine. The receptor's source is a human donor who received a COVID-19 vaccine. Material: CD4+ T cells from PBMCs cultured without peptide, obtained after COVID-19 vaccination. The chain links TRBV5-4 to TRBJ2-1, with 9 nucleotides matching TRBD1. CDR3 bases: TGTGCCAGCAGCTTGAACAGGGGGCGTAAGAACAATGAGCAGTTCTTC. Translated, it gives CASSLNRGRKNNEQFF.